The rows below give T cell receptor beta chains drawn from one sample of a study of blood T cell repertoires in COVID-19. The table came from immunoSEQ multiplex PCR; TCRdb's copy has only in-frame clones and leaves some out. The repertoire consists of 200,000 to 250,000 clones, with roughly 84% occurring once and the leading ten covering 9.7%. The source material was peripheral blood. These receptors were collected from a man aged 50-59 years with active or convalescent COVID-19. Each CDR3 is given with its conserved first and last residue. Fields, in order: V gene, clone size, J gene, CDR3 length, D gene, CDR3 DNA, CDR3 protein. A D gene is named only where the DNA matches it firmly. Not every row has a clone size; where given, it reads once, few, many or a size class.

V: TRBV7-6
size: NA
J: TRBJ2-1
length: 14
D: TRBD2
DNA: TGTGCCAGCAGCTTCGGACTAGCCTACAATGAGCAGTTCTTC
CDR3: CASSFGLAYNEQFF

V: TRBV3-1/TRBV3-2
size: NA
J: TRBJ1-6
length: 14
D: NA
DNA: TGTGCCAGCAGCCAATCGTTGGGGGGTTCACCCCTCCACTTT
CDR3: CASSQSLGGSPLHF

V: TRBV27
size: NA
J: TRBJ2-3
length: 17
D: TRBD1
DNA: TGTGCCAGCAGTTTACCCCCCTGGACAGGGGGCCCAGATACGCAGTATTTT
CDR3: CASSLPPWTGGPDTQYF

V: TRBV4-2
size: NA
J: TRBJ1-1
length: 15
D: NA
DNA: TGTGCCAGCTCGAGACCAGTCTGGCAAGGCGAGGGAGCTTTCTTT
CDR3: CASSRPVWQGEGAFF

V: TRBV10-3
size: NA
J: TRBJ2-5
length: 15
D: NA
DNA: TGTGCCATCAGTGAGTCCCAGGGATACCAAGAGACCCAGTACTTC
CDR3: CAISESQGYQETQYF

V: TRBV6-4
size: NA
J: TRBJ1-2
length: 14
D: TRBD1
DNA: TGTGCCAACCATGCTGGACAGGGGAAGTGTGGCTACACCTTC
CDR3: CANHAGQGKCGYTF

V: TRBV27
size: NA
J: TRBJ2-3
length: 14
D: NA
DNA: TGTGCCAGCAGACCGGGGGGCAGGTCAGATACGCAGTATTTT
CDR3: CASRPGGRSDTQYF

V: TRBV11-2
size: NA
J: TRBJ2-2
length: 19
D: TRBD2
DNA: TGTGCCAGCAGCGAATTGGCGTTAAAAGCGGGGGAATGGACCGGGGAGCTGTTTTTT
CDR3: CASSELALKAGEWTGELFF

V: TRBV4-3
size: NA
J: TRBJ2-5
length: 15
D: NA
DNA: TGCGCCAGCAGCCAGGAGCAGGGGCCCCAGGAGACCCAGTACTTC
CDR3: CASSQEQGPQETQYF

V: TRBV5-4
size: few
J: TRBJ2-7
length: 14
D: TRBD2
DNA: TGTGCCAGCAGCCTCGGACTAGCGGGAGCCGAGCAGTACTTC
CDR3: CASSLGLAGAEQYF

V: TRBV12-3/TRBV12-4
size: NA
J: TRBJ1-2
length: 12
D: NA
DNA: TGTGCCAGCAGTGGACAAGGCTATGGCTACACCTTC
CDR3: CASSGQGYGYTF

V: TRBV7-9
size: NA
J: TRBJ2-5
length: 13
D: TRBD2
DNA: TGTGCCAGCAGCTCGGGACTAGCCGAGACCCAGTACTTC
CDR3: CASSSGLAETQYF

V: TRBV11-2
size: NA
J: TRBJ1-2
length: 14
D: NA
DNA: TGTGCCAGCAGCTTAGTCCAGGGGAGCAATGGCTACACCTTC
CDR3: CASSLVQGSNGYTF

V: TRBV6-4
size: once
J: TRBJ2-6
length: 15
D: NA
DNA: TGTGCCAGGGAGAGAAAAGTCTCTGGGGCCAACGTCCTGACTTTC
CDR3: CARERKVSGANVLTF

V: TRBV9
size: NA
J: TRBJ2-7
length: 15
D: TRBD1
DNA: TGTGCCAGCAGCGTGGGGACAGGGGGGAACTACGAGCAGTACTTC
CDR3: CASSVGTGGNYEQYF

V: TRBV4-1
size: NA
J: TRBJ2-1
length: 14
D: TRBD1
DNA: TGCGCCAGCAGCCAAGGGGACAGGCAATTTCGCCAGTTCTTC
CDR3: CASSQGDRQFRQFF

V: TRBV3-1/TRBV3-2
size: NA
J: TRBJ2-5
length: 17
D: TRBD2
DNA: TGTGCCAGCAGCCAAGATTGGGGACTAGCGTTACAAGAGACCCAGTACTTC
CDR3: CASSQDWGLALQETQYF

V: TRBV6-1
size: NA
J: TRBJ2-7
length: 15
D: TRBD1
DNA: TGTGCCAGCAGTGAAGGGGGACAGGGTCTGTCCGAGCAGTACTTC
CDR3: CASSEGGQGLSEQYF

V: TRBV19
size: NA
J: TRBJ1-6
length: 16
D: TRBD1
DNA: TGTGCCAGCAAAACGGCCCGACAGGGCACCAGTTCACCCCTCCACTTT
CDR3: CASKTARQGTSSPLHF

V: TRBV4-1
size: NA
J: TRBJ2-5
length: 16
D: TRBD2
DNA: TGCGCCAGCAGCCACATAGCGGGAGGCGGACAAGAGACCCAGTACTTC
CDR3: CASSHIAGGGQETQYF

V: TRBV11-2
size: NA
J: TRBJ1-3
length: 13
D: NA
DNA: TGTGCCAGCAGCCAGGGGACTGGAAACACCATATATTTT
CDR3: CASSQGTGNTIYF

V: TRBV7-8
size: once
J: TRBJ1-1
length: 13
D: NA
DNA: TGTGCCACCCTGACAGGCGAGTACCGTGAAGCTTTCTTT
CDR3: CATLTGEYREAFF

V: TRBV4-3
size: NA
J: TRBJ1-6
length: 15
D: TRBD1
DNA: TGCGCCAGCAGCCGAATGACAGGGGGTAATTCACCCCTCCACTTT
CDR3: CASSRMTGGNSPLHF

V: TRBV16
size: NA
J: TRBJ2-2
length: 15
D: NA
DNA: TGTGCCAGCAGCCAATCAGGGGGAAACACCGGGGAGCTGTTTTTT
CDR3: CASSQSGGNTGELFF